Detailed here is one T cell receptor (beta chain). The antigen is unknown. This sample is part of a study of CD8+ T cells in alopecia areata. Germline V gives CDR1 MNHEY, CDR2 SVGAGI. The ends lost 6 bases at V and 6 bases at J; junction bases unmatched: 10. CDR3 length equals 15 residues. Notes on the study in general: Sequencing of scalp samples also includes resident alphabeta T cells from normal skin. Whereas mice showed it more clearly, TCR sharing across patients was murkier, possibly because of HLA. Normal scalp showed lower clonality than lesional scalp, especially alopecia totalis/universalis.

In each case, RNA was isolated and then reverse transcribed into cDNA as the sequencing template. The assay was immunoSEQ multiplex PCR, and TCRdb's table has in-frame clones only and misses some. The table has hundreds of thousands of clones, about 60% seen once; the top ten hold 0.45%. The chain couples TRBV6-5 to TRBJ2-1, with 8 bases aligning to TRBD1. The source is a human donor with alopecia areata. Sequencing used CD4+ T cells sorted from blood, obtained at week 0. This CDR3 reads CASRRAGGGVNEQFF. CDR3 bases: TGTGCCAGCAGACGAGCAGGGGGCGGTGTCAATGAGCAGTTCTTC.